These T cell receptor beta chains were read from a single sample in a study of blood T cell repertoires in COVID-19. Clones were read by immunoSEQ multiplex PCR, and TCRdb kept only the in-frame ones, dropping some. The data contain roughly 68,000 clones, approximately 85% of them singletons. The sample comprised peripheral blood. These receptors were obtained from a man aged 45-65 years with acute or convalescent COVID-19. Each CDR3 is given with its conserved first and last residue. Each record gives: V gene, D gene, J gene, clone size, CDR3 DNA, CDR3 protein. The D gene is left open where the match is weak. Where a row states a size, it is once, few, many or the class of an expanded clone; other rows omit it.

v_gene: TRBV30
d_gene: TRBD1
j_gene: TRBJ1-2
abundance: few
CDR3nt: TGTGCCTGGAGTAGGACAGGAGCTAACTATGGCTACACCTTC
CDR3aa: CAWSRTGANYGYTF

v_gene: TRBV3-1/TRBV3-2
d_gene: TRBD2
j_gene: TRBJ2-1
abundance: .
CDR3nt: TGTGCCAGCAGCTCCTACCTAGCGGGGGTGAATGAGCAGTTCTTC
CDR3aa: CASSSYLAGVNEQFF

v_gene: TRBV6-2/TRBV6-3
d_gene: .
j_gene: TRBJ1-2
abundance: .
CDR3nt: TGTGCCAGCAGTCCCACAGACTATGGCTACACCTTC
CDR3aa: CASSPTDYGYTF

v_gene: TRBV10-3
d_gene: .
j_gene: TRBJ2-1
abundance: .
CDR3nt: TGTGCCATCCACCCCCGGGTTGCATCCTACAATGAGCAGTTCTTC
CDR3aa: CAIHPRVASYNEQFF

v_gene: TRBV29-1
d_gene: TRBD2
j_gene: TRBJ2-3
abundance: .
CDR3nt: TGCAGCGGGAACCCGAGCGGGGCGCGCACAGATACGCAGTATTTT
CDR3aa: CSGNPSGARTDTQYF

v_gene: TRBV3-1/TRBV3-2
d_gene: .
j_gene: TRBJ2-1
abundance: .
CDR3nt: TGTGCCAGCAGGCACAGTTCCTACAATGAGCAGTTCTTC
CDR3aa: CASRHSSYNEQFF

v_gene: TRBV27
d_gene: .
j_gene: TRBJ1-1
abundance: .
CDR3nt: TGTGCCAGCAGTTTAAACAACGCCCCTAACACTGAAGCTTTCTTT
CDR3aa: CASSLNNAPNTEAFF

v_gene: TRBV19
d_gene: .
j_gene: TRBJ1-3
abundance: .
CDR3nt: TGTGCCAGTAGCCCGGGACATGATACGGGTAACACCATATATTTT
CDR3aa: CASSPGHDTGNTIYF

v_gene: TRBV5-1
d_gene: TRBD2
j_gene: TRBJ2-3
abundance: .
CDR3nt: TGCGCCAGCAGCCCGGGGGGTCCCACAGATACGCAGTATTTT
CDR3aa: CASSPGGPTDTQYF

v_gene: TRBV13
d_gene: .
j_gene: TRBJ1-2
abundance: .
CDR3nt: TGTGCCAGCAGCTTAGGAGTCCGGGATAGTGGCTACACCTTC
CDR3aa: CASSLGVRDSGYTF

v_gene: TRBV10-3
d_gene: .
j_gene: TRBJ1-2
abundance: .
CDR3nt: TGTGCCATCAGTGAGTCCGGTCGCTACACCTTC
CDR3aa: CAISESGRYTF

v_gene: TRBV25-1
d_gene: TRBD1
j_gene: TRBJ2-3
abundance: .
CDR3nt: TGTGCCAGCAGCACAGGGGGACGCACAGATACGCAGTATTTT
CDR3aa: CASSTGGRTDTQYF

v_gene: TRBV6-5
d_gene: .
j_gene: TRBJ1-2
abundance: once
CDR3nt: TGTGCCAGCAACACAGGGAACGATGGCTACACCTTC
CDR3aa: CASNTGNDGYTF

v_gene: TRBV9
d_gene: TRBD2
j_gene: TRBJ2-5
abundance: .
CDR3nt: TGTGCCAGCAGCGTCGGGGGGGCCCTCGGGGAGACCCAGTACTTC
CDR3aa: CASSVGGALGETQYF

v_gene: TRBV9
d_gene: .
j_gene: TRBJ1-6
abundance: .
CDR3nt: TGTGCCAGCAGCGTAGATGTGGGGACTATCAATAATTCACCCCTCCACTTT
CDR3aa: CASSVDVGTINNSPLHF

v_gene: TRBV14
d_gene: TRBD1
j_gene: TRBJ2-5
abundance: .
CDR3nt: TGTGCCAGCAGCCAACGACAAATGACAGGGTTTTGGGAGACCCAGTACTTC
CDR3aa: CASSQRQMTGFWETQYF

v_gene: TRBV6-5
d_gene: .
j_gene: TRBJ2-2
abundance: .
CDR3nt: TGTGCCAGCAGTTACGATTCAGGTCCCGACGGGGAGCTGTTTTTT
CDR3aa: CASSYDSGPDGELFF

v_gene: TRBV4-1
d_gene: .
j_gene: TRBJ1-6
abundance: .
CDR3nt: TGCGCCAGCAGCCAAGAGGAGGCAGGATTATATAATTCACCCCTCCACTTT
CDR3aa: CASSQEEAGLYNSPLHF

v_gene: TRBV7-8
d_gene: .
j_gene: TRBJ2-2
abundance: few
CDR3nt: TGTGCCAGCAGCCTAGCTTACGGGGAGCTGTTTTTT
CDR3aa: CASSLAYGELFF

v_gene: TRBV29-1
d_gene: .
j_gene: TRBJ1-2
abundance: .
CDR3nt: TGCAGCGTTGACGGGACAAGTGGGGCTAACTATGGCTACACCTTC
CDR3aa: CSVDGTSGANYGYTF

v_gene: TRBV6-5
d_gene: TRBD2
j_gene: TRBJ2-5
abundance: .
CDR3nt: TGTGCCAGCAGTTACCCTAGCGGGGGAAAGACCCAGTACTTC
CDR3aa: CASSYPSGGKTQYF

v_gene: TRBV19
d_gene: TRBD1
j_gene: TRBJ1-1
abundance: .
CDR3nt: TGTGCCAGTAGTCTAACAGGGGAGTCTGAAGCTTTCTTT
CDR3aa: CASSLTGESEAFF

v_gene: TRBV6-5
d_gene: .
j_gene: TRBJ2-5
abundance: .
CDR3nt: TGTGCCAGCAGTTCCCCCGTGGGCAGAAAAGAGACCCAGTACTTC
CDR3aa: CASSSPVGRKETQYF

v_gene: TRBV24-1
d_gene: .
j_gene: TRBJ2-2
abundance: .
CDR3nt: TGTGCCACCAGTGACCCTACGAACACCGGGGAGCTGTTTTTT
CDR3aa: CATSDPTNTGELFF

v_gene: TRBV29-1
d_gene: .
j_gene: TRBJ2-1
abundance: .
CDR3nt: TGCAGCGTGGCCGTTGGAGGGAATGAGCAGTTCTTC
CDR3aa: CSVAVGGNEQFF

v_gene: TRBV4-1
d_gene: .
j_gene: TRBJ1-3
abundance: .
CDR3nt: TGCGCCAGCAGCCAGGGGGGGAACTCTGGAAACACCATATATTTT
CDR3aa: CASSQGGNSGNTIYF

v_gene: TRBV2
d_gene: .
j_gene: TRBJ1-1
abundance: .
CDR3nt: TGTGCCGCGAGGGAGACGCGATTAACTGAAGCTTTCTTT
CDR3aa: CAARETRLTEAFF

v_gene: TRBV10-3
d_gene: .
j_gene: TRBJ1-1
abundance: few
CDR3nt: TGTGCCATCAGTTGGGAGGGAGGGGAGAACACTGAAGCTTTCTTT
CDR3aa: CAISWEGGENTEAFF

v_gene: TRBV27
d_gene: TRBD1
j_gene: TRBJ1-2
abundance: .
CDR3nt: TGTGCCAGCACCCGCCTCTACAGGGGCAACTATGGCTACACCTTC
CDR3aa: CASTRLYRGNYGYTF

v_gene: TRBV2
d_gene: TRBD1
j_gene: TRBJ2-1
abundance: .
CDR3nt: TGTGCCAGCGCCGCGGTCAGGGGGCATGAGCAGTTCTTC
CDR3aa: CASAAVRGHEQFF

v_gene: TRBV30
d_gene: .
j_gene: TRBJ1-1
abundance: .
CDR3nt: TGTGCCTGGAGTGTACGTTTAGGCGGGACTGAAGCTTTCTTT
CDR3aa: CAWSVRLGGTEAFF

v_gene: TRBV11-2
d_gene: TRBD1
j_gene: TRBJ1-5
abundance: .
CDR3nt: TGTGCCAGCAGCTTAGGGGGGGACAGGGTTGTGAGTCAGCCCCAGCATTTT
CDR3aa: CASSLGGDRVVSQPQHF

v_gene: TRBV7-9
d_gene: .
j_gene: TRBJ1-2
abundance: .
CDR3nt: TGTGCCAGCAGCTTAGAAGAGGACGACAGGTCCAACTATGGCTACACCTTC
CDR3aa: CASSLEEDDRSNYGYTF

v_gene: TRBV11-2
d_gene: TRBD1
j_gene: TRBJ2-2
abundance: few
CDR3nt: TGTGCCAGCAGCTTAGTTAGGGGGCGTTTCGGGGAGCTGTTTTTT
CDR3aa: CASSLVRGRFGELFF